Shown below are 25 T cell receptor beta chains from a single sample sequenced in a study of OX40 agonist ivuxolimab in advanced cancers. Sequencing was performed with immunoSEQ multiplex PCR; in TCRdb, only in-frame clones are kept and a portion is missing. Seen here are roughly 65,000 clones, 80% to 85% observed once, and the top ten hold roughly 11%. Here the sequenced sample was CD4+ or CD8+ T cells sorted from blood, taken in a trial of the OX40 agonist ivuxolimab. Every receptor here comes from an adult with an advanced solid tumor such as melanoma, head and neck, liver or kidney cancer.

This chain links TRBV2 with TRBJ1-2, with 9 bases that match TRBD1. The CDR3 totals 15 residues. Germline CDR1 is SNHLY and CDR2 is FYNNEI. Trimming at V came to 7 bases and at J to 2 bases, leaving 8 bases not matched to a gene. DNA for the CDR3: TGTGCCAGCAACCCCCCGGGACAGGGAAACTATGGCTACACCTTC. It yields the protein CASNPPGQGNYGYTF. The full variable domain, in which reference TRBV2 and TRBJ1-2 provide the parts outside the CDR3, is EPEVTQTPSHQVTQMGQEVILRCVPISNHLYFYWYRQILGQKVEFLVSFYNNEISEKSEIFDDQFSVERPDGSNFTLKIRSTKLEDSAMYFCASNPPGQGNYGYTFGSGTRLTVV.

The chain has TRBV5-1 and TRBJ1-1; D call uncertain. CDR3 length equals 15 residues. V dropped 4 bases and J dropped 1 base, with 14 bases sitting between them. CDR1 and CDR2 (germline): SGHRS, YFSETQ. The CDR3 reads CASSPEIGQNTEAFF. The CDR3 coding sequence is TGCGCCAGCAGCCCAGAGATCGGGCAGAACACTGAAGCTTTCTTT.

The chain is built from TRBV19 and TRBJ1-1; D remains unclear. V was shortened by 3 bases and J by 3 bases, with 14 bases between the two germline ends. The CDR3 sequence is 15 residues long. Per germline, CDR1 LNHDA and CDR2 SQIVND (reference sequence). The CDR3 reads CASSIGAGRDTEAFF. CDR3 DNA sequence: TGTGCCAGTAGTATTGGAGCGGGGAGAGACACTGAAGCTTTCTTT. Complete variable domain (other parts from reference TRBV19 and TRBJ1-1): DGGITQSPKYLFRKEGQNVTLSCEQNLNHDAMYWYRQDPGQGLRLIYYSQIVNDFQKGDIAEGYSVSREKKESFPLTVTSAQKNPTAFYLCASSIGAGRDTEAFFGQGTRLTVV.

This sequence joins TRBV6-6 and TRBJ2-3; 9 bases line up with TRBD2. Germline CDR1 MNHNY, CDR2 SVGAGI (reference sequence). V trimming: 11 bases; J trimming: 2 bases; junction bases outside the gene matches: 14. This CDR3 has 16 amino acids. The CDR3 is CAASGRAGGPTDTQYF. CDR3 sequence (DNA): TGTGCCGCCTCGGGGCGGGCGGGAGGGCCCACAGATACGCAGTATTTT.

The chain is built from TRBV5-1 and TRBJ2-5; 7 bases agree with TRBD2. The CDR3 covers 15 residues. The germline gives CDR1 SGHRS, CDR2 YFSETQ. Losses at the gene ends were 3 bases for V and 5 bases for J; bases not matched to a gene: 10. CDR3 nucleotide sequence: TGCGCCAGCAGCTGGGGGGGTGAAACACGGGAGACCCAGTACTTC. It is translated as CASSWGGETRETQYF. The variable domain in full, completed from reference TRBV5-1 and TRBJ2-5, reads KAGVTQTPRYLIKTRGQQVTLSCSPISGHRSVSWYQQTPGQGLQFLFEYFSETQRNKGNFPGRFSGRQFSNSRSEMNVSTLELGDSALYLCASSWGGETRETQYFGPGTRLLVL.

CDR3 DNA sequence: TGCGCCAGCAGCTTTCTGGGGGCAAACACCGGGGAGCTGTTTTTT. This translates into CASSFLGANTGELFF. The chain uses TRBV5-1 and TRBJ2-2; possible D gene TRBD1, 6 bases. Trimming cost V 2 bases and J 2 bases, with 10 bases left between them. The length of the CDR3 is 15 residues. Germline V gene data show CDR1 as SGHRS and CDR2 as YFSETQ.

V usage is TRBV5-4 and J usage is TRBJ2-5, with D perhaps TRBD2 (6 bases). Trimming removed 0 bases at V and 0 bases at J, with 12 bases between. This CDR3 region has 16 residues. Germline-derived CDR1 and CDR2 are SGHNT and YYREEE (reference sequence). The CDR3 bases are TGTGCCAGCAGCTTGGGGGTCGGGAGTAACCAAGAGACCCAGTACTTC. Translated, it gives CASSLGVGSNQETQYF.

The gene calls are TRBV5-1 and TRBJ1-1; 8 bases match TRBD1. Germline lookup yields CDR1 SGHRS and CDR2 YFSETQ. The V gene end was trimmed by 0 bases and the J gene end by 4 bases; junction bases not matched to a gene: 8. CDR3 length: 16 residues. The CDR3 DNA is TGCGCCAGCAGCTTGGCCTCACAGGGGGGGACCACTGAAGCTTTCTTT. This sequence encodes CASSLASQGGTTEAFF.

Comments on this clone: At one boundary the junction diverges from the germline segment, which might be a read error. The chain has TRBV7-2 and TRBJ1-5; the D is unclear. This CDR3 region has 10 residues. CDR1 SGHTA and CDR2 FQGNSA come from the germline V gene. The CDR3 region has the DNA TGTGCCAGCCGTTTGTCGCCCCGGCATTTT. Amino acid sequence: CASRLSPRHF.

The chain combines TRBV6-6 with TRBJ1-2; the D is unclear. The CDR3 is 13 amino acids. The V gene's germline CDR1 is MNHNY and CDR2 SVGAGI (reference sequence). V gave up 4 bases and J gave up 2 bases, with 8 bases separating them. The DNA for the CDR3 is TGTGCCAGCAGTTCCACAGAAAACTATGGCTACACCTTC. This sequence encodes CASSSTENYGYTF.

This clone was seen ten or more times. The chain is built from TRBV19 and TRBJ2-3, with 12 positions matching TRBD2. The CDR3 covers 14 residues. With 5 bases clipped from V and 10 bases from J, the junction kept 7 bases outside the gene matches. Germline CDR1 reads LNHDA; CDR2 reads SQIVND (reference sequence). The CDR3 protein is CASSFGTSGRAQYF. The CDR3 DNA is TGTGCCAGTAGTTTCGGGACTAGCGGGCGGGCGCAGTATTTT.

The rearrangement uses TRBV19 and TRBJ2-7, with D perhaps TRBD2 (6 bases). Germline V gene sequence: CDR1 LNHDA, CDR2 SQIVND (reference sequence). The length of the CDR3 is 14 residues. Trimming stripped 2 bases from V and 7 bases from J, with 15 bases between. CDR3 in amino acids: CASSIQVAEGEQYF. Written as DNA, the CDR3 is TGTGCCAGTAGTATACAGGTAGCGGAGGGGGAGCAGTACTTC.

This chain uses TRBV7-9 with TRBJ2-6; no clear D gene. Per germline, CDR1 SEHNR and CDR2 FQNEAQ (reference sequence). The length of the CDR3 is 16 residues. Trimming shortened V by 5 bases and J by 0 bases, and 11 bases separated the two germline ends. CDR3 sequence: CASSTLPSSGANVLTF. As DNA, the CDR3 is TGTGCCAGCAGCACACTTCCAAGCTCTGGGGCCAACGTCCTGACTTTC. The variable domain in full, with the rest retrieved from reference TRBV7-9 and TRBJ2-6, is DTGVSQNPRHKITKRGQNVTFRCDPISEHNRLYWYRQTLGQGPEFLTYFQNEAQLEKSRLLSDRFSAERPKGSFSTLEIQRTEQGDSAMYLCASSTLPSSGANVLTFGAGSRLTVL.

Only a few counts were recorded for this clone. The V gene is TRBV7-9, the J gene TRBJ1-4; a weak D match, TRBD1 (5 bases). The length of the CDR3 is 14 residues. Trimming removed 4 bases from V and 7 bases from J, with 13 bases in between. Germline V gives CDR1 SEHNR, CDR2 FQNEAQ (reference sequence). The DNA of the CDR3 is TGTGCCAGCAGCTCGCAGGGAGCGGGTGAAAAACTGTTTTTT. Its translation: CASSSQGAGEKLFF.

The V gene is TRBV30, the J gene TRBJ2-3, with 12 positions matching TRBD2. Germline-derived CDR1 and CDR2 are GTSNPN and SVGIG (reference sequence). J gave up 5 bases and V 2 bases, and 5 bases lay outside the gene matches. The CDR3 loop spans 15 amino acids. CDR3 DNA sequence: TGTGCCTGGAGTCTAGCGGGAGGGCCCGTAGATACGCAGTATTTT. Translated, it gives CAWSLAGGPVDTQYF.

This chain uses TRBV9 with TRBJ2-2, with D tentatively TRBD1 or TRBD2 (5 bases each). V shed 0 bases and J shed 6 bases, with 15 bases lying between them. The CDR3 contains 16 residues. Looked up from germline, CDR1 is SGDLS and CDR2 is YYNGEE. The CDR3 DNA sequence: TGTGCCAGCAGCGTAGATCGATCTGGGACCCCCGGGGAGCTGTTTTTT. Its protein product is CASSVDRSGTPGELFF.

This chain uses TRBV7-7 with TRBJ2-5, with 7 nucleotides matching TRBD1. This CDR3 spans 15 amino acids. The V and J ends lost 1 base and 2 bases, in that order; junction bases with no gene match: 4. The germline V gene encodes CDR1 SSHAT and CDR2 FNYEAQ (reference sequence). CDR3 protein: CASSLVGTVQETQYF. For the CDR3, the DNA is TGTGCCAGCAGCTTAGTCGGGACAGTTCAAGAGACCCAGTACTTC.

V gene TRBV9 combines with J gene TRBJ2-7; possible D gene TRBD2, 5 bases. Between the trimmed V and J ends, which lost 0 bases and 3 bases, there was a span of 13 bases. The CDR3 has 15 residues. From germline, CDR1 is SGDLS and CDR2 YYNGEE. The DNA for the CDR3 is TGTGCCAGCAGCGTAGAAGGGAGTCAGCTCTACGAGCAGTACTTC. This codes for CASSVEGSQLYEQYF.

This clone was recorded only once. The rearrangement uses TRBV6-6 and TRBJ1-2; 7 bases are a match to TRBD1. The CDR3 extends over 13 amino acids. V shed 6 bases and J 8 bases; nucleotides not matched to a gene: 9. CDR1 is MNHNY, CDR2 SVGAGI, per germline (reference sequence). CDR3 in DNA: TGTGCCAGCAGACAAACAGGGGATATAGGCTACACCTTC. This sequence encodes CASRQTGDIGYTF.

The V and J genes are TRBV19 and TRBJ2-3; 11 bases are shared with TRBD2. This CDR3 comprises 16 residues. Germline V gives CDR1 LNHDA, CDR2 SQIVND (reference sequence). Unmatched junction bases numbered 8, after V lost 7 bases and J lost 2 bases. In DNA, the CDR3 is TGTGCCAGTACTCCCCGACTAGCGGGGTCCACAGATACGCAGTATTTT. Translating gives CASTPRLAGSTDTQYF.

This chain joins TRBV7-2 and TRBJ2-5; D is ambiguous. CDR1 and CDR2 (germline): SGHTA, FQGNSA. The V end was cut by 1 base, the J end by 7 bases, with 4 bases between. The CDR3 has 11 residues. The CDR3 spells CASSLGGTQYF. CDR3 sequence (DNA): TGTGCCAGCAGCTTAGGCGGGACCCAGTACTTC.

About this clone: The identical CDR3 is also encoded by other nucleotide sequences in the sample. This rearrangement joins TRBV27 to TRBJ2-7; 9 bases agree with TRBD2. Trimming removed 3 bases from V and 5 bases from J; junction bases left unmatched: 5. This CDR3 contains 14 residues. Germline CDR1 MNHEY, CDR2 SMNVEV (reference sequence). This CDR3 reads CASSFSSGRNEQYF. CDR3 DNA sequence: TGTGCCAGCAGTTTCAGTAGCGGGAGAAACGAGCAGTACTTC.

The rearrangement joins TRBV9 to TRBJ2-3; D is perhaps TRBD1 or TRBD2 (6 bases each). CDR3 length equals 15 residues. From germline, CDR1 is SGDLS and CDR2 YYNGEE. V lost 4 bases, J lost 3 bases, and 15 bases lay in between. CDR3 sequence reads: CASSPSGARTDTQYF. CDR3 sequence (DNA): TGTGCCAGCAGCCCATCGGGGGCCAGGACAGATACGCAGTATTTT.

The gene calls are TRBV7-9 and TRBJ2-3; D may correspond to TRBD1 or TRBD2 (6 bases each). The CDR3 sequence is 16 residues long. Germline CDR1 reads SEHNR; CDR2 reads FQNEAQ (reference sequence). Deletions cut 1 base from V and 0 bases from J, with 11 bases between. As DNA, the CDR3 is TGTGCCAGCAGCTTAGATGGGGGGCTCAGCACAGATACGCAGTATTTT. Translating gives CASSLDGGLSTDTQYF.

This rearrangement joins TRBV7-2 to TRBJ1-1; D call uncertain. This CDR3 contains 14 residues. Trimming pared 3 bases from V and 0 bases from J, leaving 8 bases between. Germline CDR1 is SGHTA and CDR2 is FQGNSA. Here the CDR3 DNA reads TGTGCCAGCAGCTTCTCAGCGATGAACACTGAAGCTTTCTTT. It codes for CASSFSAMNTEAFF.